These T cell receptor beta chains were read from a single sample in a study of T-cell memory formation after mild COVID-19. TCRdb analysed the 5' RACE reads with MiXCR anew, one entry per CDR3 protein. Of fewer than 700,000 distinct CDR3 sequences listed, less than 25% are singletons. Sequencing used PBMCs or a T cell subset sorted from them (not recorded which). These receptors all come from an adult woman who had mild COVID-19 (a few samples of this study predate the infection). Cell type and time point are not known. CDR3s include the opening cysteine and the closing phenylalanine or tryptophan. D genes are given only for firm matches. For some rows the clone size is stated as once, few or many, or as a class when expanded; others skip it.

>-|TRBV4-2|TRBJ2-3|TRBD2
CASSQGLAGNPDTQYF
TGTGCCAGCAGCCAGGGACTAGCGGGAAACCCAGATACGCAGTATTTT
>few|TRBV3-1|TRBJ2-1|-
CASSHQGRGHVPEQFF
TGTGCCAGCAGCCACCAGGGCCGGGGGCACGTTCCCGAGCAGTTCTTC
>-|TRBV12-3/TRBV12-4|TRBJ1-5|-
CASSLTTDRNQPQHF
TGTGCCAGCAGTTTAACCACAGATAGGAATCAGCCCCAGCATTTT
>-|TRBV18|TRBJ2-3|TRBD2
CASSPKRGDTDTQYF
TGTGCCAGCTCACCGAAGCGGGGGGACACAGATACGCAGTATTTT
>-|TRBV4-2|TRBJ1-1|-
CASSPPGGGATEAFF
TGTGCCAGCAGCCCCCCGGGGGGGGGGGCCACTGAAGCTTTCTTT
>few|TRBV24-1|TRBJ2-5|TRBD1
CATSALEGQGFQETQYF
TGTGCCACCAGTGCCTTGGAGGGACAGGGGTTCCAAGAGACCCAGTACTTC
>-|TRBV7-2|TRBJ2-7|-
CASSPVIGPPVQYF
TGTGCCAGCAGCCCTGTTATAGGCCCTCCCGTGCAGTACTTC
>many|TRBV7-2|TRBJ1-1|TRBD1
CASSFGQGRTEAFF
TGTGCCAGCAGCTTCGGACAGGGTCGGACTGAAGCTTTCTTT
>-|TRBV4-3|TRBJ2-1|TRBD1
CASSQDRGVEQFF
TGCGCCAGCAGCCAGGACAGGGGAGTTGAGCAGTTCTTC
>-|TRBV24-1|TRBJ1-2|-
CATSDGSRIYGYTF
TGTGCCACCAGTGATGGGAGTCGGATCTATGGCTACACCTTC
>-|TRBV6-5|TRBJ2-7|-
CASSYSGKGYEQYF
TGTGCCAGCAGTTACTCAGGGAAAGGTTACGAGCAGTACTTC
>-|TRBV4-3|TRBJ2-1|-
CASSQVGGGPLYNEQFF
TGCGCCAGCAGCCAAGTTGGGGGGGGCCCCCTCTACAATGAGCAGTTCTTC
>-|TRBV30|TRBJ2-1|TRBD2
CAWVQVSGRGYEQFF
TGTGCCTGGGTGCAGGTCAGCGGGAGGGGTTATGAGCAGTTCTTC
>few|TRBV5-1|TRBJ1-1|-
CASRQANTEAFF
TGCGCCAGCAGACAGGCTAACACTGAAGCTTTCTTT
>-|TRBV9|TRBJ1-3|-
CASSVTPEAGGNTIYF
TGTGCCAGCAGCGTAACTCCCGAGGCTGGAGGAAACACCATATATTTT
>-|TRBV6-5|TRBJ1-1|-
CATGRHMNTEAFF
TGTGCCACGGGCCGACACATGAACACTGAAGCTTTCTTT
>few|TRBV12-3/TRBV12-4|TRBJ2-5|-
CASSFRPPIQETQYF
TGTGCCAGCAGTTTCCGCCCACCCATCCAAGAGACCCAGTACTTC
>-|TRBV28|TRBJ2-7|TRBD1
CASSWGQEYF
TGTGCCAGCAGTTGGGGACAGGAGTACTTC
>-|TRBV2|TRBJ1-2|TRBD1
CASSQGQDHGYTF
TGTGCCAGCAGTCAAGGACAGGATCATGGCTACACCTTC
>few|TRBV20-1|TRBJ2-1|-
CSAREGIRFRGDEQFF
TGCAGTGCTAGAGAGGGGATCCGCTTTCGGGGCGATGAGCAGTTCTTC
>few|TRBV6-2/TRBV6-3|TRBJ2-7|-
CASKIASYEQYF
TGTGCCAGCAAGATCGCTTCCTACGAGCAGTACTTC
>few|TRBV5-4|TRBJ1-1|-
CASSGGAGGGRTEAFF
TGTGCCAGCAGCGGAGGAGCGGGCGGGGGACGCACTGAAGCTTTCTTT
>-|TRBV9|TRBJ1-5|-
CASSVAGADQPQHF
TGTGCCAGCAGCGTAGCAGGGGCAGATCAGCCCCAGCATTTT
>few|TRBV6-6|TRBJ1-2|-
CASSYDRTANYGYTF
TGTGCCAGCAGTTATGACAGAACAGCTAACTATGGCTACACCTTC
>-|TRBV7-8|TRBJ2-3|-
CASSLGTPPDTQYF
TGTGCCAGCAGCTTAGGGACTCCGCCAGATACGCAGTATTTT
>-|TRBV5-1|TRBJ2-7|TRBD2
CASSLAERELYEQYF
TGCGCCAGCAGCTTGGCGGAGCGGGAGTTATACGAGCAGTACTTC
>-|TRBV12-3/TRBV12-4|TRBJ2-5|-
CASSYGVGQTQYF
TGTGCCAGCAGTTATGGGGTCGGACAGACCCAGTACTTC
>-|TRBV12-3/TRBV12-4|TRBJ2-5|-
CASSFGARVGQETQYF
TGTGCCAGCAGCTTCGGGGCTAGAGTTGGGCAAGAGACCCAGTACTTC
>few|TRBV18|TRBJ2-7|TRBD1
CASSRNSGTGGGEQYF
TGTGCCAGCTCACGTAATTCCGGGACAGGGGGCGGAGAGCAGTACTTC
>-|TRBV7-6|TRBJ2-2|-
CASSLGRWGTNTGELFF
TGTGCCAGCAGCTTAGGACGGTGGGGCACGAACACCGGGGAGCTGTTTTTT
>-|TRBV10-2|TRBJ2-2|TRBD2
CASSDLGRGTNTGELFF
TGCGCCAGCAGTGATCTAGGGCGGGGGACTAACACCGGGGAGCTGTTTTTT
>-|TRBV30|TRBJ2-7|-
CAWSTIGYEQYF
TGTGCCTGGAGTACGATAGGCTACGAGCAGTACTTC
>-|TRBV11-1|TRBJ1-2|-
CASSLRTSSNYGYTF
TGTGCCAGCAGCTTACGGACAAGTTCTAACTATGGCTACACCTTC
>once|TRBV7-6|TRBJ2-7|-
CASSLGRYVNEQYF
TGTGCCAGCAGCTTAGGAAGGTACGTCAACGAGCAGTACTTC
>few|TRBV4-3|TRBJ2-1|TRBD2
CASSQEFSSGSNPSYNEQFF
TGCGCCAGCAGCCAAGAGTTCTCAAGCGGGAGCAATCCCTCCTACAATGAGCAGTTCTTC
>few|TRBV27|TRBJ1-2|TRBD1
CASSFQGQGAWGYTF
TGTGCCAGCAGTTTTCAAGGACAGGGGGCGTGGGGCTACACCTTC
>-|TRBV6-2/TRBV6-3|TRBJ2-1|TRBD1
CASSSHAPGQGHHEQFF
TGTGCCAGCAGTTCACACGCCCCGGGACAGGGTCATCATGAGCAGTTCTTC
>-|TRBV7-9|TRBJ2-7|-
CASSGGDNEQYF
TGTGCCAGCAGCGGCGGGGATAACGAGCAGTACTTC
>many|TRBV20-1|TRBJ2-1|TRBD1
CSAPEAVDRRYEQFF
TGCAGTGCTCCCGAGGCGGTGGACAGGAGGTATGAGCAGTTCTTC
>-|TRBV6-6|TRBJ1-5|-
CASSKQSNQPQHF
TGTGCCAGCAGCAAACAGAGCAATCAGCCCCAGCATTTT
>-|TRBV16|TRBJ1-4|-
CASSFAGMNEKLFF
TGTGCCAGCAGCTTCGCAGGGATGAATGAAAAACTGTTTTTT
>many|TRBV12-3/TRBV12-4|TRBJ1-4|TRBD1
CASSLNRGREKLFF
TGTGCCAGCAGTTTAAACAGGGGGCGTGAAAAACTGTTTTTT
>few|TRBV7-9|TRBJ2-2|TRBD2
CASSLLRLLAGSNTGELFF
TGTGCCAGCAGCTTACTTCGGTTACTAGCGGGGTCGAACACCGGGGAGCTGTTTTTT
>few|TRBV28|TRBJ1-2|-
CASSLLQGSNYGYTF
TGTGCCAGCAGTTTACTCCAGGGATCTAACTATGGCTACACCTTC
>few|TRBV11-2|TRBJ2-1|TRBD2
CASSRTSGIFNEQFF
TGTGCCAGCAGCCGGACTAGCGGGATCTTCAATGAGCAGTTCTTC
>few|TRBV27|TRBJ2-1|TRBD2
CASSATSGIFNEQFF
TGTGCCAGCAGTGCGACTAGCGGGATCTTCAATGAGCAGTTCTTC
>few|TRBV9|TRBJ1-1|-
CASTRSGQQNTEAFF
TGTGCCAGCACCAGAAGTGGACAGCAGAACACTGAAGCTTTCTTT
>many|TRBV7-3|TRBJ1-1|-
CASSLGGWDTEAFF
TGTGCCAGCAGCTTAGGGGGCTGGGACACTGAAGCTTTCTTT
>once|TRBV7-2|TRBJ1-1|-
CASSFPPPNTEAFF
TGTGCCAGCAGCTTCCCCCCACCGAACACTGAAGCTTTCTTT
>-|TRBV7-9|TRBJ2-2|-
CASSLAARLDRRGELFF
TGTGCCAGCAGCTTAGCCGCTAGACTCGACAGACGGGGGGAGCTGTTTTTT
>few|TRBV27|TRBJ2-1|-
CASSLSWGNEQFF
TGTGCCAGCAGTTTATCTTGGGGGAATGAGCAGTTCTTC
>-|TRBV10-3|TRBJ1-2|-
CAISESSRGYGYTF
TGTGCCATCAGTGAGTCGAGCAGGGGATATGGCTACACCTTC
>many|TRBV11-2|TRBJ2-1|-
CASSSYLSGNEQFF
TGTGCCAGCAGCTCCTACCTTTCAGGCAATGAGCAGTTCTTC
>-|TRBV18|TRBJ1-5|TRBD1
CASSPSAGGSGQPQHF
TGTGCCAGCTCACCATCGGCAGGGGGCAGTGGACAGCCCCAGCATTTT